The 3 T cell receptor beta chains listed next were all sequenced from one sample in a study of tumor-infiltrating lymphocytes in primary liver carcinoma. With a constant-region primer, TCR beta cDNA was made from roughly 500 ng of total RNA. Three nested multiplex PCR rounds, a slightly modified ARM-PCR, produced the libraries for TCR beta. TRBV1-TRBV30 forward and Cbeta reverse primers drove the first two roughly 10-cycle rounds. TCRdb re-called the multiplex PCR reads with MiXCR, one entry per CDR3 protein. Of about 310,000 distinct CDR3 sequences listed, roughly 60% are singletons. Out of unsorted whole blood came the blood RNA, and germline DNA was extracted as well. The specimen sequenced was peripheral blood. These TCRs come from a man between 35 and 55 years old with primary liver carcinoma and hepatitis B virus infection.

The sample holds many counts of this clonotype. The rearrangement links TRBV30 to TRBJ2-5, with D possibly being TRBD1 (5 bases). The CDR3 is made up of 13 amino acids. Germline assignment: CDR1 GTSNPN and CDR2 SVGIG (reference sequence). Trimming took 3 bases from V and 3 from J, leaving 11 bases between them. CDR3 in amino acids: CAWSPGHKETQYF. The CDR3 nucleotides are TGTGCCTGGAGCCCAGGGCACAAAGAGACCCAGTACTTC. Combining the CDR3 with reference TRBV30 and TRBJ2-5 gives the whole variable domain SQTIHQWPATLVQPVGSPLSLECTVEGTSNPNLYWYRQAAGRGLQLLFYSVGIGQISSEVPQNLSASRPQDRQFILSSKKLLLSDSGFYLCAWSPGHKETQYFGPGTRLLVL.

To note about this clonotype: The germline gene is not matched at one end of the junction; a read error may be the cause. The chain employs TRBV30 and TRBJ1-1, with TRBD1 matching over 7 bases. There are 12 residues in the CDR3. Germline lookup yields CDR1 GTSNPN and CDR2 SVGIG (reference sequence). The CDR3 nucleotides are TGTGCCTGGACTAAAGACAGGGAGGCGGCTATCTTT. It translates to CAWTKDREAAIF.

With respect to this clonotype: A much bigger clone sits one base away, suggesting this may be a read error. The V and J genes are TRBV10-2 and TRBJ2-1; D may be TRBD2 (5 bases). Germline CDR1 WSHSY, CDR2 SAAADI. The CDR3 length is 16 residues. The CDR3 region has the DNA TGCGCCAGCAGTGAAGTTCGAGGGAATCAGTACAATGAGCACTTCTTC. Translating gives CASSEVRGNQYNEHFF.